The 6 T cell receptor beta chains reported below all come from one sample, sequenced in a study of blood T cell repertoires in COVID-19. TCRdb's table, derived via immunoSEQ multiplex PCR, lists solely in-frame clones and lacks some. The data hold some 220,000 clones, with 75% to 85% observed a single time. Sequencing was carried out using peripheral blood. The receptors derive from a woman aged 65 to 85 with COVID-19, enrolled during active disease.

The CDR3 loop is CASSPGNFGNTIYF. CDR3 nucleotides: TGTGCCAGTAGTCCAGGGAACTTTGGAAACACCATATATTTT. The chain employs TRBV19 and TRBJ1-3, with a tentative D call TRBD1 (5 bases). CDR3 length: 14 amino acids. V was cut by 5 bases and J by 3 bases, with 11 bases left in between. Germline CDR1 reads LNHDA; CDR2 reads SQIVND (reference sequence).

The V and J genes are TRBV24-1 and TRBJ1-5; 9 bases fit TRBD1. Germline loops: CDR1 KGHDR, CDR2 SFDVKD. The length of the CDR3 is 15 residues. V trimming: 5 bases; J trimming: 3 bases; junction bases outside the gene matches: 4. The CDR3 reads CATSGGQGFNQPQHF. CDR3 nucleotide sequence: TGTGCCACCAGTGGCGGACAGGGGTTCAATCAGCCCCAGCATTTT.

This chain links TRBV27 with TRBJ2-7, with D possibly matching TRBD2 (6 bases). Germline V gene lookup returns CDR1 MNHEY and CDR2 SMNVEV (reference sequence). V lost 5 bases, J lost 4 bases, and 18 bases lay in between. The CDR3 consists of 15 residues. CDR3 amino acids: CASSLRTGLQYEQYF. The CDR3 nucleotides read TGTGCCAGCAGTCTCCGGACGGGACTCCAATACGAGCAGTACTTC.

The genes are TRBV30 and TRBJ1-2; 7 bases are a match to TRBD1. CDR1 GTSNPN and CDR2 SVGIG come from the germline V gene (reference sequence). This CDR3 has 11 amino acids. V trimming: 1 base; J trimming: 9 bases; junction bases outside the gene matches: 2. The CDR3 bases are TGTGCCTGGAGTGGACAGGGAAGCTACACCTTC. Translation: CAWSGQGSYTF.

V and J are TRBV19 and TRBJ2-3; D is possibly TRBD2 (6 bases). The CDR3 has 15 amino acids. Germline V gene lookup returns CDR1 LNHDA and CDR2 SQIVND (reference sequence). V was trimmed by 4 bases and J by 1 base, leaving 12 bases between them. As DNA, the CDR3 is TGTGCCAGTAGTACTTTACTAGCAGGCACAGATACGCAGTATTTT. It specifies CASSTLLAGTDTQYF.

The rearrangement uses TRBV29-1 and TRBJ1-5, with TRBD1 identical over 8 bases. V shed 6 bases and J 7 bases; nucleotides not matched to a gene: 11. From germline, CDR1 is SQVTM and CDR2 ANQGSEA. The CDR3 consists of 14 residues. The CDR3 DNA reads TGCAGCGTCGTTGACAGGGGCGGAGTACAGCCCCAGCATTTT. Translated: CSVVDRGGVQPQHF.